The 27 T cell receptor beta chains below come from one sample, sequenced in a study of shared clonotypes between healthy human individuals. Produced via immunoSEQ multiplex PCR; TCRdb's table is partial and in-frame only. The repertoire holds some 900,000 clones, with 76% as singletons. The material sequenced was memory CD4+ T cells sorted from blood. The subset was: CD45RA-negative fraction. These TCRs come from a man aged 18 to 29 in good health.

The chain links TRBV29-1 to TRBJ2-3; 9 bases fit TRBD2. The CDR3 spans 15 residues. Trimming removed 4 bases from V and 0 bases from J; junction bases left unmatched: 5. Germline CDR1 SQVTM, CDR2 ANQGSEA. The CDR3 loop reads CSVAPGLASTDTQYF. CDR3 in DNA: TGCAGCGTTGCTCCGGGACTAGCTAGCACAGATACGCAGTATTTT.

This chain joins TRBV5-4 and TRBJ2-7, with D perhaps TRBD1 (6 bases). There are 15 residues in the CDR3. Trimming removed 4 bases at V and 7 bases at J, with 21 bases between. CDR1 is SGHNT and CDR2 is YYREEE in the germline V gene (reference sequence). In DNA, the CDR3 is TGTGCCAGCAGCCAGGACGGCAGGGGACGAGGAGAGCAGTACTTC. This translates into CASSQDGRGRGEQYF. The full variable domain, completed using reference TRBV5-4 and TRBJ2-7, is ETGVTQSPTHLIKTRGQQVTLRCSSQSGHNTVSWYQQALGQGPQFIFQYYREEENGRGNFPPRFSGLQFPNYSSELNVNALELDDSALYLCASSQDGRGRGEQYFGPGTRLTVT.

The V and J genes are TRBV5-6 and TRBJ1-4; no firm D call. CDR1 is SGHDT, CDR2 YYEEEE, per germline. The CDR3 has 15 residues. Trimming removed 1 base at V and 4 bases at J, with 11 bases between. The CDR3, as DNA: TGTGCCAGCAGCTTGTCGTGGGGAGTTAATGAAAAACTGTTTTTT. Residues: CASSLSWGVNEKLFF.

This chain joins TRBV30 and TRBJ2-1; 13 bases map to TRBD2. The J segment lost 0 bases and the V segment lost 2 bases, leaving 7 bases of the junction unmatched. The germline V gene has CDR1 GTSNPN and CDR2 SVGIG (reference sequence). This CDR3 is 18 amino acids long. The CDR3 sequence: CAWSLGLAGKGSYNEQFF. CDR3 DNA sequence: TGTGCCTGGAGTTTGGGACTAGCGGGAAAAGGCTCCTACAATGAGCAGTTCTTC.

V gene TRBV9 combines with J gene TRBJ1-4; D not resolved. The CDR3 spans 14 residues. In germline, CDR1 is SGDLS, CDR2 YYNGEE. The V end lost 1 base, the J end lost 4 bases, and 8 bases lay between the germline ends. The chain's CDR3 is CASSVSGNNEKLFF. CDR3 nucleotide sequence: TGTGCCAGCAGCGTATCGGGAAATAATGAAAAACTGTTTTTT.

This chain connects TRBV18 to TRBJ1-6; D is ambiguous. The CDR3 is 15 residues long. The ends were cut back, 2 bases at V and 2 bases at J, with 7 bases in the middle. Per the germline V gene, CDR1 is KGHSH and CDR2 is LQKENI. The CDR3 sequence is CASSPGETYNSPLHF. CDR3 sequence (DNA): TGTGCCAGCTCACCAGGGGAGACCTATAATTCACCCCTCCACTTT. Combining the CDR3 with reference TRBV18 and TRBJ1-6 gives the whole variable domain NAGVMQNPRHLVRRRGQEARLRCSPMKGHSHVYWYRQLPEEGLKFMVYLQKENIIDESGMPKERFSAEFPKEGPSILRIQQVVRGDSAAYFCASSPGETYNSPLHFGNGTRLTVT.

V and J are TRBV7-9 and TRBJ2-1; maybe TRBD1 (5 bases). Germline values: CDR1 SEHNR, CDR2 FQNEAQ (reference sequence). Trimming left V 5 bases short and J 5 bases short, with 16 bases between. CDR3 size: 15 residues. The CDR3 protein is CASSHVALGDNEQFF. Here the CDR3 DNA reads TGTGCCAGCAGCCACGTAGCTTTAGGGGACAATGAGCAGTTCTTC.

The J gene is TRBJ2-7, the V gene TRBV7-3, with TRBD1 matching 8 bases. CDR3 length: 13 amino acids. V gave up 5 bases and J gave up 5 bases; unmatched junction bases: 5. Germline values: CDR1 SGHTA, CDR2 FQGTGA. The CDR3 DNA follows: TGTGCCAGCAGCCCACAGGGGGGCAACGAGCAGTACTTC. Its translation is CASSPQGGNEQYF.

This clone was seen once. The chain has TRBV2 and TRBJ1-3, with a weak D call TRBD1 (6 bases). Trimming took 7 bases from V and 0 from J, leaving 13 bases between them. Germline CDR1 SNHLY, CDR2 FYNNEI. The CDR3 has 15 residues. The CDR3 sequence is CASNAGGSSGNTIYF. For the CDR3, the DNA is TGTGCCAGCAATGCTGGGGGCAGCTCTGGAAACACCATATATTTT. Full variable domain (outside the CDR3, taken from reference TRBV2 and TRBJ1-3): EPEVTQTPSHQVTQMGQEVILRCVPISNHLYFYWYRQILGQKVEFLVSFYNNEISEKSEIFDDQFSVERPDGSNFTLKIRSTKLEDSAMYFCASNAGGSSGNTIYFGEGSWLTVV.

The chain employs TRBV5-1 and TRBJ2-5; the D call may be TRBD1 or TRBD2 (6 bases each). CDR1 and CDR2 (germline): SGHRS, YFSETQ. V was pared by 4 bases and J by 5 bases, with 15 bases between. The CDR3 consists of 14 residues. DNA for the CDR3: TGCGCCAGCAGCCCCTCAGTAGGGGGGGAGACCCAGTACTTC. This codes for CASSPSVGGETQYF. The entire variable domain, with the rest obtained from reference TRBV5-1 and TRBJ2-5, is as follows: KAGVTQTPRYLIKTRGQQVTLSCSPISGHRSVSWYQQTPGQGLQFLFEYFSETQRNKGNFPGRFSGRQFSNSRSEMNVSTLELGDSALYLCASSPSVGGETQYFGPGTRLLVL.

This chain uses TRBV19 with TRBJ1-2; 10 bases map to TRBD1. The CDR3 loop spans 15 amino acids. Losses at the gene ends were 8 bases for V and 1 base for J; bases not matched to a gene: 7. Germline V gene lookup returns CDR1 LNHDA and CDR2 SQIVND (reference sequence). CDR3 amino acids: CASLRDRGINYGYTF. The CDR3, as DNA: TGTGCCAGTCTCCGGGACAGGGGAATTAACTATGGCTACACCTTC.

The J gene is TRBJ1-6, the V gene TRBV6-6, with TRBD1 matching over 10 bases. From germline, CDR1 is MNHNY and CDR2 SVGAGI (reference sequence). This CDR3 is built from 14 residues. V gave up 6 bases and J gave up 9 bases; unmatched junction bases: 5. DNA of the CDR3: TGTGCCAGCAGCGACAGGGGGCTAGTTTCACCCCTCCACTTT. Translation gives CASSDRGLVSPLHF.

The CDR3 DNA reads as TGCGCCAGCACCTGGGACAGGGGAAACACCATATATTTT. Protein sequence: CASTWDRGNTIYF. The chain employs TRBV10-2 and TRBJ1-3; the match to TRBD1 covers 8 bases. This CDR3 has 13 residues. After removal of 7 bases from V and 4 bases from J, the junction contained 3 bases not matched to a gene. The V gene's germline CDR1 is WSHSY and CDR2 SAAADI.

The gene calls are TRBV28 and TRBJ2-4, with D perhaps being TRBD1 or TRBD2 (5 bases each). The ends were cut back, 10 bases at V and 7 bases at J, with 20 bases in the middle. The CDR3 covers 14 residues. Germline loops: CDR1 MDHEN, CDR2 SYDVKM. The CDR3 nucleotides read TGTGCCACTCATCACGGGGACGGTAAGAACATTCAGTACTTC. This encodes CATHHGDGKNIQYF.

The chain joins TRBV19 to TRBJ1-5; D not certain. V shed 4 bases and J shed 3 bases, with 4 bases lying between them. Germline CDR1 LNHDA, CDR2 SQIVND (reference sequence). The CDR3 consists of 12 residues. CDR3 nucleotide sequence: TGTGCCAGTAGTAGACCCAATCAGCCCCAGCATTTT. This sequence encodes CASSRPNQPQHF. Combining the CDR3 with reference TRBV19 and TRBJ1-5 gives the whole variable domain DGGITQSPKYLFRKEGQNVTLSCEQNLNHDAMYWYRQDPGQGLRLIYYSQIVNDFQKGDIAEGYSVSREKKESFPLTVTSAQKNPTAFYLCASSRPNQPQHFGDGTRLSIL.

The V gene is TRBV18, the J gene TRBJ1-1, with D possibly being TRBD1 (6 bases). Germline CDR1 is KGHSH and CDR2 is LQKENI. Trimming took off 2 bases at V and 0 bases at J, with 16 bases between the two ends. The CDR3 spans 17 residues. CDR3 protein: CASSPYSRGLLNTEAFF. For the CDR3, the DNA is TGTGCCAGCTCACCATACAGCAGGGGTCTTTTGAACACTGAAGCTTTCTTT.

This chain links TRBV7-9 with TRBJ2-7, with D hard to call. This CDR3 contains 15 residues. Germline V lookup: CDR1 SEHNR, CDR2 FQNEAQ (reference sequence). V was shortened by 5 bases and J by 2 bases, with 16 bases between the two germline ends. CDR3 region: CASSDLGVGTYEQYF. The CDR3 DNA is TGTGCCAGCAGCGACCTGGGTGTCGGAACCTACGAGCAGTACTTC. Full variable domain (remainder filled in from reference TRBV7-9 and TRBJ2-7): DTGVSQNPRHKITKRGQNVTFRCDPISEHNRLYWYRQTLGQGPEFLTYFQNEAQLEKSRLLSDRFSAERPKGSFSTLEIQRTEQGDSAMYLCASSDLGVGTYEQYFGPGTRLTVT.

V gene TRBV5-1 combines with J gene TRBJ2-3; no reliable D call. Germline lookup yields CDR1 SGHRS and CDR2 YFSETQ. Trimming pared 6 bases from V and 0 bases from J, leaving 11 bases between. The CDR3 length is 14 residues. The DNA for the CDR3 is TGCGCCAGCATGGGGTCCCTCAGCACAGATACGCAGTATTTT. Translating gives CASMGSLSTDTQYF.

This chain joins TRBV19 and TRBJ1-2; D unclear. Germline CDR1 reads LNHDA; CDR2 reads SQIVND (reference sequence). This CDR3 spans 13 amino acids. V was trimmed by 9 bases and J by 4 bases, leaving 15 bases between them. The CDR3 nucleotides are TGTGCCAGCGTCCAATCAGGCGGCTATGGCTACACCTTC. Translation gives CASVQSGGYGYTF.

This chain connects TRBV28 to TRBJ1-1; the match to TRBD1 covers 9 bases. Looked up from germline, CDR1 is MDHEN and CDR2 is SYDVKM. The V segment lost 3 bases and the J segment 4 bases; nucleotides outside the gene matches: 3. CDR3 length: 14 residues. The CDR3 DNA reads TGTGCCAGCAGTTTTATGACAGGGGGCACTGAAGCTTTCTTT. This translates into CASSFMTGGTEAFF.

This chain connects TRBV2 to TRBJ2-1; TRBD2 matches 11 bases. Germline V gene sequence: CDR1 SNHLY, CDR2 FYNNEI. CDR3 length equals 15 residues. V shed 6 bases and J 5 bases; nucleotides not matched to a gene: 6. CDR3 sequence (DNA): TGTGCCAGCAGACCAGGGACTAGCGGTCACAATGAGCAGTTCTTC. Its translation is CASRPGTSGHNEQFF.

V usage is TRBV10-3 and J usage is TRBJ2-2, with a possible D match to TRBD2 (5 bases). Per the germline V gene, CDR1 is ENHRY and CDR2 is SYGVKD. CDR3 length: 12 residues. Trimming pared 11 bases from V and 8 bases from J, leaving 15 bases between. The CDR3 region is CASTRAGGELFF. CDR3 nucleotide sequence: TGTGCCTCTACTAGGGCCGGGGGGGAGCTGTTTTTT.

This clone was recorded many times. This chain links TRBV5-4 with TRBJ2-6; D is undetermined. Germline V gives CDR1 SGHNT, CDR2 YYREEE (reference sequence). CDR3 length equals 14 residues. V lost 0 bases to trimming and J lost 4 bases, with 5 bases between them. CDR3 amino acids: CASSLARGANVLTF. The CDR3 region has the DNA TGTGCCAGCAGCTTGGCCCGGGGGGCCAACGTCCTGACTTTC. Together with reference TRBV5-4 and TRBJ2-6, the CDR3 gives the full variable domain: ETGVTQSPTHLIKTRGQQVTLRCSSQSGHNTVSWYQQALGQGPQFIFQYYREEENGRGNFPPRFSGLQFPNYSSELNVNALELDDSALYLCASSLARGANVLTFGAGSRLTVL.

The rearrangement links TRBV6-5 to TRBJ2-1; D is unresolved. The CDR3 is 15 residues long. Germline V gene sequence: CDR1 MNHEY, CDR2 SVGAGI. V gave up 2 bases and J gave up 7 bases, with 15 bases separating them. The CDR3 DNA reads TGTGCCAGCAGTTACGACCCGGTGGTGCCGAATGAGCAGTTCTTC. This translates into CASSYDPVVPNEQFF.

The J gene is TRBJ2-7, the V gene TRBV6-6; a possible D gene is TRBD1 (6 bases). V lost 4 bases to trimming and J lost 3 bases, with 16 bases between them. The CDR3 runs 15 residues. The germline V gene encodes CDR1 MNHNY and CDR2 SVGAGI (reference sequence). CDR3 protein: CASSWGSRGDYEQYF. The CDR3 DNA reads as TGTGCCAGCAGTTGGGGTAGCAGGGGTGACTACGAGCAGTACTTC.

The chain couples TRBV4-3 to TRBJ2-7; D may be TRBD1 (6 bases). CDR3 size: 15 residues. V was clipped by 3 bases and J by 0 bases, with 12 bases between them. Looked up from germline, CDR1 is LGHNA and CDR2 is YSLEER. In DNA form, the CDR3 reads TGCGCCAGCAGCCAGGGGAGACAGGCCTCCTACGAGCAGTACTTC. It specifies CASSQGRQASYEQYF.

The chain combines TRBV18 with TRBJ1-3; tentative D call: TRBD1 (5 bases). The CDR3 is 14 amino acids. V was shortened by 4 bases and J by 4 bases, with 11 bases between the two germline ends. In germline, CDR1 is KGHSH, CDR2 LQKENI. The CDR3 DNA is TGTGCCAGCTCACAATCCAGGGACGGAAACACCATATATTTT. It codes for CASSQSRDGNTIYF.